The T cell receptor beta chain described here comes from a study of cytomegalovirus exposure and HLA in healthy donors. Study-wide context: The 120 validation repertoires used the same platform as the 550 to 700 first-cohort repertoires (as reported by a later analysis). Broader study findings: Within the 120 or so validation repertoires, first-cohort TCR clusters tended to co-occur, according to a later analysis. The listing of 160 or so TCR beta chains classed them as cytomegalovirus-associated. The classifier was said to identify cytomegalovirus status with high specificity and sensitivity.

Trimming took off 0 bases at V and 4 bases at J, with 10 bases between the two ends. CDR1 is SEHNR, CDR2 FQNEAQ, per germline (reference sequence). CDR3 length: 15 residues. This clone was counted only a few times. The antigen is undetermined. The method was immunoSEQ multiplex PCR; TCRdb's version includes in-frame clones alone and lacks a portion of them. The sample consists of about 360,000 clones, roughly 88% of them appearing once. J is TRBJ2-1 and V is TRBV7-9, with a weak D call TRBD1 (6 bases). This TCR was recovered from a woman between 18 and 29 years old in good health and CMV-seronegative. The specimen sequenced was PBMCs. Here the CDR3 reads CASSLAGQRYNEQFF. The CDR3, as DNA: TGTGCCAGCAGCTTAGCAGGACAGAGATACAATGAGCAGTTCTTC.